Below, one T cell receptor (beta chain) is given with its context. This sample stems from a study of shared clonotypes between healthy human individuals. CDR1 MDHEN and CDR2 SYDVKM come from the germline V gene. CDR3 length equals 17 residues. After removal of 1 base from V and 1 base from J, the junction contained 5 bases not matched to a gene. Execution of the assay was at deep level. The table came from immunoSEQ multiplex PCR; TCRdb's copy has only in-frame clones and leaves some out. The table shows some 2,100,000 clones, with approximately 94% occurring only once. Only CD45RO-negative cells positively selected for CCR7 counted as naive CD8 cells, so terminally differentiated effector memory CD45RA+ cells were excluded. Nashville, Tennessee was home to all donors, each a Caucasian adult.

The chain uses TRBV28 and TRBJ2-7; 12 bases line up with TRBD2. The sequence derives from a man aged 18 to 35 in good health. Some clones in this sample may be carry-over from other donors' samples. The sample consisted of naive CD8+ T cells from PBMCs. CDR3 loop: CASSLSLAGGESYEQYF. CDR3 DNA: TGTGCCAGCAGTTTATCCCTAGCGGGAGGGGAGTCCTACGAGCAGTACTTC.